This T cell receptor beta chain was profiled in a study of CXCR3-negative and CXCR3-positive naive CD8 T cells. CDR1 is SQVTM, CDR2 ANQGSEA, per germline. There are 12 residues in the CDR3. CD45RO-CCR7+CD27+CD95- marked naive CD8+ T cells. According to its frequency, this clonotype is medium-sized. Its antigen remains unknown. The study, taken as a whole, reports: Much lower diversity was found in memory CD8+ cells, while both naive subsets had comparably high diversity. Higher TRB CDR3 hydrophobicity marked CXCR3-positive naive cells relative to CXCR3-negative naive cells.

The authors made the TRB cDNA libraries by 5' RACE using UMI labels. TCRdb reanalyzed the 5' RACE reads, giving one entry per CDR3 protein sequence and no DNA. This sample's table reports 3,000 to 5,000 distinct CDR3 sequences. The source of this sequence is a human donor in good health. Some clones in this sample may be carry-over from other donors' samples. V gene TRBV29-1 combines with J gene TRBJ1-4. Sample: naive CXCR3- CD8+ T cells from blood. Subset noted: CD45RO-CCR7+CD27+CD95- naive CD8+ T cells lacking CXCR3 (TNR3-). CDR3 protein: CSVFATNEKLFF.